The 25 T cell receptor beta chains presented below share a single source sample, sequenced in a study of blood T cell repertoires in COVID-19. Assay: immunoSEQ multiplex PCR; the TCRdb copy retains only in-frame clones and omits some. The table has about 320,000 clones, more than 75% seen once; the top ten hold 2.6%. Sequencing was carried out using PBMCs or T cells enriched from blood (not recorded which). Receptor source: a man between 60 and 70 years old who had recovered from COVID-19.

The chain uses TRBV3-1 (or the pseudogene TRBV3-2) and TRBJ2-1; tentative D call: TRBD1 (6 bases). Germline assignment: CDR1 LGHDT and CDR2 YNNKEL (reference sequence). Trimming stripped 4 bases from V and 9 bases from J, with 16 bases between. The CDR3 sequence is 14 residues long. In nucleotides, the CDR3 is TGTGCCAGCAGCCTATTAGACTTAGGGGGTGAGCAGTTCTTC. The encoded protein is CASSLLDLGGEQFF.

The genes are TRBV6-4 and TRBJ2-1; possible D gene TRBD1, 6 bases. V was cut by 2 bases and J by 2 bases, with 16 bases left in between. Germline V lookup: CDR1 MRHNA, CDR2 SNTAGT. The length of the CDR3 is 17 residues. The CDR3 is CASSDTPQRGTYNEQFF. The DNA for the CDR3 is TGTGCCAGCAGTGACACGCCCCAAAGGGGGACCTACAATGAGCAGTTCTTC.

This clone came up once. CDR3 region: CASSPPPPDTNTEAFF. Written as DNA, the CDR3 is TGTGCCAGCAGCCCACCACCCCCGGACACGAACACTGAAGCTTTCTTT. The rearrangement uses TRBV11-2 and TRBJ1-1, with D possibly TRBD1 on 5 matching bases. The CDR3 loop spans 16 amino acids. The V and J ends lost 5 bases and 1 base respectively, with 17 bases between them. Germline lookup yields CDR1 SGHAT and CDR2 FQNNGV.

The chain joins TRBV6-5 to TRBJ1-1; D perhaps matches TRBD1 (6 bases). Trimming took off 10 bases at V and 5 bases at J, with 14 bases between the two ends. The germline CDR1 and CDR2 sequences are MNHEY and SVGAGI. The CDR3 loop spans 12 amino acids. The CDR3 loop is CATNRVWTEAFF. In DNA, the CDR3 is TGTGCCACCAACAGGGTGTGGACTGAAGCTTTCTTT.

In its sample, this clone was seen a few times. The V call is TRBV10-3, the J call TRBJ1-6; D remains unclear. Trimming removed 2 bases at V and 14 bases at J, with 7 bases between. This CDR3 has 11 residues. Per germline, CDR1 ENHRY and CDR2 SYGVKD. The CDR3 DNA reads as TGTGCCATCAGTGAGGAGCGCACCCTCCACTTT. It is translated as CAISEERTLHF.

The gene calls are TRBV19 and TRBJ2-3, with 11 bases aligning to TRBD2. Germline V gene data show CDR1 as LNHDA and CDR2 as SQIVND (reference sequence). V trimming: 9 bases; J trimming: 3 bases; junction bases outside the gene matches: 5. CDR3 length: 14 residues. Written as DNA, the CDR3 is TGTGCCAGCCGTACTAGCGGGAGAACAGATACGCAGTATTTT. Translating it yields CASRTSGRTDTQYF. Based on the CDR3 plus reference TRBV19 and TRBJ2-3, the full variable domain is DGGITQSPKYLFRKEGQNVTLSCEQNLNHDAMYWYRQDPGQGLRLIYYSQIVNDFQKGDIAEGYSVSREKKESFPLTVTSAQKNPTAFYLCASRTSGRTDTQYFGPGTRLTVL.

The chain uses TRBV11-2 and TRBJ1-2; D ambiguous. The V gene's germline CDR1 is SGHAT and CDR2 FQNNGV. Trimming left V 2 bases short and J 2 bases short, with 18 bases between. The CDR3 covers 17 residues. CDR3 DNA: TGTGCCAGCAGCTTATCGGAGGCCTCGGGGATGAACTATGGCTACACCTTC. This sequence encodes CASSLSEASGMNYGYTF.

This chain connects TRBV20-1 to TRBJ2-7; D is possibly TRBD1 (6 bases). Germline lookup yields CDR1 DFQATT and CDR2 SNEGSKA (reference sequence). Trimming took 3 bases from V and 6 from J, leaving 12 bases between them. The CDR3 runs 12 residues. The DNA for the CDR3 is TGCAGTGCTAGTAGGCAGGGGCGCGAGCAGTACTTC. Translation gives CSASRQGREQYF.

With regard to this clone: The same CDR3 can be traced to other DNA sequences in this sample. The V and J genes are TRBV5-6 and TRBJ2-2; no clear D gene. CDR1 is SGHDT and CDR2 is YYEEEE in the germline V gene. Trimming took 0 bases from V and 6 from J, leaving 3 bases between them. The CDR3 has 12 residues. The CDR3 spells CASSLVAGELFF. The CDR3 nucleotides are TGTGCCAGCAGCTTGGTAGCCGGGGAGCTGTTTTTT.

The J gene is TRBJ2-3, the V gene TRBV5-1, with TRBD2 identical over 12 bases. The V gene's germline CDR1 is SGHRS and CDR2 YFSETQ. Unmatched junction bases numbered 11, after V lost 0 bases and J lost 0 bases. The CDR3 is made up of 20 amino acids. The CDR3 loop is CASSLVGLAGGPPSTDTQYF. CDR3 bases: TGCGCCAGCAGCTTGGTAGGGCTAGCGGGAGGGCCTCCTAGCACAGATACGCAGTATTTT.

This chain links TRBV2 with TRBJ1-5, with 7 bases aligning to TRBD1. This CDR3 comprises 17 residues. The V and J ends lost 3 bases and 1 base, in that order; junction bases with no gene match: 9. CDR1 is SNHLY, CDR2 FYNNEI, per germline. Here the CDR3 DNA reads TGTGCCAGCAGTGATCCCGGGACAGCTCGGAGCAATCAGCCCCAGCATTTT. Protein sequence: CASSDPGTARSNQPQHF.

The chain joins TRBV10-3 to TRBJ1-5; 8 bases line up with TRBD1. The CDR3 is 15 residues long. Germline CDR1 reads ENHRY; CDR2 reads SYGVKD. The trim removed 2 bases at V and 4 bases at J, leaving 4 bases unmatched. The CDR3: CAISEIQGVNQPQHF. For the CDR3, the DNA is TGTGCCATCAGTGAGATACAGGGGGTAAATCAGCCCCAGCATTTT.

V is TRBV19 and J is TRBJ1-1, with D perhaps TRBD1 (6 bases). The V and J ends lost 3 bases and 6 bases respectively, with 20 bases between them. This CDR3 is built from 16 residues. Germline V gene sequence: CDR1 LNHDA, CDR2 SQIVND (reference sequence). CDR3 coding DNA: TGTGCCAGTAGTATCACAGGGACGGGATTTTACTCTGAAGCTTTCTTT. The encoded protein is CASSITGTGFYSEAFF. Full variable domain (rest looked up from reference TRBV19 and TRBJ1-1): DGGITQSPKYLFRKEGQNVTLSCEQNLNHDAMYWYRQDPGQGLRLIYYSQIVNDFQKGDIAEGYSVSREKKESFPLTVTSAQKNPTAFYLCASSITGTGFYSEAFFGQGTRLTVV.

V usage is TRBV23-1 and J usage is TRBJ1-6; a weak D match, TRBD1 (5 bases). TRBV23-1 is placed among ORFs of uncertain function. Trimming shortened V by 4 bases and J by 0 bases, and 16 bases separated the two germline ends. The CDR3 runs to 18 residues. CDR3 residues: CASSRARQRRSYNSPLHF. The DNA for the CDR3 is TGCGCCAGCAGTCGGGCCCGACAGAGACGCTCCTATAATTCACCCCTCCACTTT.

The chain joins TRBV7-3 to TRBJ2-2; 9 bases agree with TRBD2. Trimming at V came to 3 bases and at J to 4 bases, leaving 6 bases not matched to a gene. Germline V gene lookup returns CDR1 SGHTA and CDR2 FQGTGA. The CDR3 is made up of 16 amino acids. CDR3 sequence reads: CASSFRSGGLTGELFF. In DNA form, the CDR3 reads TGTGCCAGCAGCTTCCGTAGCGGGGGTCTCACCGGGGAGCTGTTTTTT.

The V gene is TRBV11-3, the J gene TRBJ2-7; 8 nucleotides agree with TRBD2. The germline V gene encodes CDR1 SGHNT and CDR2 YENEEA. V gave up 2 bases and J gave up 7 bases; unmatched junction bases: 7. The CDR3 spans 14 residues. The CDR3: CASSLIAGSREQYF. The CDR3 DNA reads TGTGCCAGCAGCTTAATAGCGGGATCACGTGAGCAGTACTTC.

The chain joins TRBV14 to TRBJ1-1; D is possibly TRBD1 (6 bases). Germline loops: CDR1 SGHDN, CDR2 FVKESK. The CDR3 totals 14 residues. Trimming shortened V by 1 base and J by 5 bases, and 11 bases separated the two germline ends. The CDR3 nucleotides read TGTGCCAGCAGCCAAGCTAGGGGGAGAACTGAAGCTTTCTTT. Residues: CASSQARGRTEAFF.

The V and J genes are TRBV5-4 and TRBJ2-1, with D maybe TRBD2 (5 bases). V lost 0 bases and J 7 bases, leaving 14 bases between the germline ends. Germline values: CDR1 SGHNT, CDR2 YYREEE (reference sequence). The CDR3 loop spans 15 amino acids. The CDR3: CASSLEAAYQNEQFF. The DNA for the CDR3 is TGTGCCAGCAGCTTGGAAGCGGCCTATCAAAATGAGCAGTTCTTC.

This clone was observed a few times. The rearrangement uses TRBV2 and TRBJ1-2; no clear D. CDR1 and CDR2 from the germline V gene are SNHLY and FYNNEI. Trimming removed 2 bases from V and 7 bases from J, with 11 bases in between. The length of the CDR3 is 13 residues. The CDR3 reads CASSEWALGGYTF. CDR3 nucleotides: TGTGCCAGCAGTGAATGGGCTCTGGGTGGCTACACCTTC.

V is TRBV24-1 and J is TRBJ1-5, with D possibly being TRBD1 (5 bases). Germline CDR1 is KGHDR and CDR2 is SFDVKD. V was shortened by 2 bases and J by 4 bases, with 11 bases between the two germline ends. The CDR3 is 15 amino acids. CDR3 amino acids: CATSDSRQPNQPQHF. DNA of the CDR3: TGTGCCACCAGTGATTCTAGACAGCCGAATCAGCCCCAGCATTTT.

The gene calls are TRBV10-3 and TRBJ2-3; 10 bases map to TRBD1. V dropped 6 bases and J dropped 0; count of bases not matched to a gene: 12. The germline V gene encodes CDR1 ENHRY and CDR2 SYGVKD. This CDR3 has 18 amino acids. CDR3 bases: TGTGCCATCAGAGAAGGACAGGGGGAGCTTTCTAGCACAGATACGCAGTATTTT. Translation gives CAIREGQGELSSTDTQYF.

This chain connects TRBV19 to TRBJ2-7; D possibly corresponds to TRBD2 (7 bases). Germline V gene data show CDR1 as LNHDA and CDR2 as SQIVND (reference sequence). The CDR3 has 14 residues. V was cut by 3 bases and J by 5 bases, with 14 bases left in between. CDR3 coding DNA: TGTGCCAGTAGTATGGGGGGGGCATTCAACGAGCAGTACTTC. It is translated as CASSMGGAFNEQYF.

This chain uses TRBV11-2 with TRBJ2-7; possible D gene TRBD1, 5 bases. The CDR3 runs to 14 residues. V was shortened by 1 base and J by 2 bases, with 9 bases between the two germline ends. CDR1 and CDR2 (germline): SGHAT, FQNNGV. The CDR3 region is CASSLVGQTYEQYF. DNA of the CDR3: TGTGCCAGCAGCTTAGTGGGGCAGACCTACGAGCAGTACTTC.

V usage is TRBV9 and J usage is TRBJ2-1, with 12 bases aligning to TRBD2. CDR3 length equals 18 residues. J gave up 1 base and V 2 bases, and 7 bases lay outside the gene matches. Germline CDR1 and CDR2: SGDLS and YYNGEE. The CDR3 sequence: CASSVGLAGYGSYNEQFF. As DNA, the CDR3 is TGTGCCAGCAGCGTGGGACTAGCGGGTTATGGGTCCTACAATGAGCAGTTCTTC.

The V and J genes are TRBV6-5 and TRBJ2-1; the D is unclear. V was shortened by 0 bases and J by 0 bases, with 6 bases between the two germline ends. Germline CDR1 MNHEY, CDR2 SVGAGI. CDR3 length: 15 residues. This chain's CDR3 is CASSYSYNSYNEQFF. The CDR3 coding sequence is TGTGCCAGCAGTTACTCCTATAACTCCTACAATGAGCAGTTCTTC.